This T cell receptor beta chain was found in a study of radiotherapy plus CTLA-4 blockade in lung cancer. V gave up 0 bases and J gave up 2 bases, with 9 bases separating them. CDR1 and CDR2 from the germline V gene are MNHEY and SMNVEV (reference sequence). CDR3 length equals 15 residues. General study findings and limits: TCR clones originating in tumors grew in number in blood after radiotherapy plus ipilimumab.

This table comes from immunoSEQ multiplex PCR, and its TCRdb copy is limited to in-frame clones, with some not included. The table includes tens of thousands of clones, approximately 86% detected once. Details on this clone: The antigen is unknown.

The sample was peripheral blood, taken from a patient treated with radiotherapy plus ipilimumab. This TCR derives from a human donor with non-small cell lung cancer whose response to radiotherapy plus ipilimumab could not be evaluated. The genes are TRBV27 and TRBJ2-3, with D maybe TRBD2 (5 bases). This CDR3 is CASSLSPGDTDTQYF. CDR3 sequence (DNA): TGTGCCAGCAGTTTATCGCCCGGGGACACAGATACGCAGTATTTT.